This T cell receptor beta chain was obtained from a study of cytomegalovirus exposure and HLA in healthy donors. The PCR ran on 60 Vbeta and 13 Jbeta primers. Authors' processing steps: In a later analysis, the count reached tens of millions of unique TCR beta chains, with about 9.9 million shared. Here immunoSEQ multiplex PCR was the method, and the copy in TCRdb shows in-frame clones only, minus some. V and J calls and clone size come straight from that table; D and trimming were deduced from the DNA. The sample table sets out tens of thousands of clones. In the case of this clone: The identical CDR3 is also encoded by other nucleotide sequences in the sample.

CDR1 is SGHDT, CDR2 YYEEEE, per germline. The CDR3 has 15 residues. With 1 base clipped from V and 7 bases from J, the junction kept 4 bases outside the gene matches. The V call is TRBV5-6, the J call TRBJ1-6, with 8 positions matching TRBD1. Sequencing was carried out using PBMCs. The receptor was isolated from a woman between 25 and 40 years old in good health and CMV-seropositive. CDR3: CASSLRTGTNSPLHF. The DNA of the CDR3 is TGTGCCAGCAGCTTGAGGACAGGGACAAATTCACCCCTCCACTTT. The full variable domain, in which reference TRBV5-6 and TRBJ1-6 provide the parts outside the CDR3, is DAGVTQSPTHLIKTRGQQVTLRCSPKSGHDTVSWYQQALGQGPQFIFQYYEEEERQRGNFPDRFSGHQFPNYSSELNVNALLLGDSALYLCASSLRTGTNSPLHFGNGTRLTVT.